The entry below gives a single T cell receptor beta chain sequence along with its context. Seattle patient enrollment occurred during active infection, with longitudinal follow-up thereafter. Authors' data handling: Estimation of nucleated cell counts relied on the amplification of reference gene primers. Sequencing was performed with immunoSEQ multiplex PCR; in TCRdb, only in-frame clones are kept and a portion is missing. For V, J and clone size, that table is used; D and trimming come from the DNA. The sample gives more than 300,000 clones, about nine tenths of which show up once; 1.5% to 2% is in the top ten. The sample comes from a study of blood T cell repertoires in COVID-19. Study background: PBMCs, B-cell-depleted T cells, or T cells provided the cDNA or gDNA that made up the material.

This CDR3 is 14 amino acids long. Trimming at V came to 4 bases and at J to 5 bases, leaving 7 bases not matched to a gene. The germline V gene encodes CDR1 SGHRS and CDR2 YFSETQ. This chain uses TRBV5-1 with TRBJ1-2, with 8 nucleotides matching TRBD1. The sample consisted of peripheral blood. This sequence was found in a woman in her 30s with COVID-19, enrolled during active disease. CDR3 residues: CASSPGTGFYGYTF. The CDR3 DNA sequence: TGCGCCAGCAGCCCCGGGACAGGTTTTTATGGCTACACCTTC.